This T cell receptor (beta chain) was documented in a study of blood T cell repertoires in COVID-19. The repertoire was sequenced with immunoSEQ multiplex PCR; TCRdb's copy has only in-frame clones and lacks some. The data hold hundreds of thousands of clones, with 85% to 90% observed a single time. V was trimmed by 5 bases and J by 5 bases, leaving 12 bases between them. Germline V gene sequence: CDR1 SSHAT, CDR2 FNYEAQ (reference sequence). The CDR3 contains 14 residues. The V call is TRBV7-7, the J call TRBJ2-2; a weak D match, TRBD1 (6 bases). The sample taken for sequencing was peripheral blood. The TCR was taken from a man aged 50-59 years with acute or convalescent COVID-19. The CDR3 coding sequence is TGTGCCAGCAGCCTACAGGGAAAAACCGGGGAGCTGTTTTTT. Amino acid sequence: CASSLQGKTGELFF. The whole variable domain, remainder taken from reference TRBV7-7 and TRBJ2-2, is GAGVSQSPRYKVTKRGQDVTLRCDPISSHATLYWYQQALGQGPEFLTYFNYEAQPDKSGLPSDRFSAERPEGSISTLTIQRTEQRDSAMYRCASSLQGKTGELFFGEGSRLTVL.